This T cell receptor beta chain was recorded in a study of technical replicates of blood from a handful of donors. Data came from immunoSEQ multiplex PCR; TCRdb stores just in-frame clones and leaves some out. The data show tens of thousands of clones, 86% seen once. Trimming cost V 3 bases and J 1 base; bases outside gene matches: 4. The CDR3 runs 15 residues. Germline loops: CDR1 SGHTA, CDR2 FQGNSA. This clonotype was sampled from a human donor in good health. Some clones in this sample may be carry-over from other donors' samples. The sample was PBMCs. This chain links TRBV7-2 with TRBJ2-5; 8 nucleotides match TRBD2. The CDR3 reads CASSLGSGAQETQYF. CDR3 DNA: TGTGCCAGCAGCTTGGGTAGCGGGGCCCAAGAGACCCAGTACTTC.